This T cell receptor beta chain was profiled in a study of CD8 T cells in Susac syndrome. Sequencing of TCR beta was performed on blood CD8+ T cells and on blood CD4+ T cells. cDNA came from approximately 0.5 to 1 ug RNA primed by random hexamers. MiXCR, run by TCRdb on the immunoSEQ multiplex PCR reads, gives a single entry per CDR3 protein. The repertoire holds about 300,000 distinct CDR3 sequences, about nine tenths seen once, with 0.18% in the top ten. Trimming removed 2 bases from V and 1 base from J, with 9 bases in between. Germline CDR1 reads SGHAT; CDR2 reads FQNNGV. The CDR3 sequence is 15 residues long.

The source of this sequence is a human donor with multiple sclerosis. V and J are TRBV11-2 and TRBJ2-4; possible D gene TRBD1, 5 bases. Sequencing was done on a sample of CD8+ T cells from PBMCs. Here the CDR3 DNA reads TGTGCCAGCAGCTTATTGGCAGGGGCCAAAAACATTCAGTACTTC. It encodes CASSLLAGAKNIQYF.